This T cell receptor beta chain was identified during a study of blood T cell repertoires in COVID-19. Per the authors' pipeline: Estimated nucleated cell counts came from reference gene primer amplification. Here immunoSEQ multiplex PCR was the method, and the copy in TCRdb shows in-frame clones only, minus some. V and J calls plus clone size are reproduced from that table; the DNA served to infer D and trimming. The sample has around 330,000 clones, about 88% seen once; the top ten hold around 2.5%. V was trimmed by 0 bases and J by 5 bases, leaving 11 bases between them. The CDR3 is made up of 14 amino acids. The germline gives CDR1 LGHNA, CDR2 YSLEER. Participants spanned ages about 18 to 100 years and resided in 20 to 30 US areas. Among Cohort 3 donors, those recovered had two negative PCRs, clearance, or symptom resolution.

The sequencing input was PBMCs or T cells enriched from blood (not recorded which). This TCR was sampled from a man aged 60 to 75 who had recovered from COVID-19. The V call is TRBV4-3, the J call TRBJ2-7; tentative D call: TRBD1 (6 bases). CDR3 DNA sequence: TGCGCCAGCAGCCAAGATAGGGCAGGGGACGAGCAGTACTTC. Translation gives CASSQDRAGDEQYF.